This is a list of T cell receptor beta chains from one sample in a study of T cell clones after liver transplantation. Sequencing was performed with immunoSEQ multiplex PCR; in TCRdb, only in-frame clones are kept and a portion is missing. The sample shows roughly 62,000 clones, 70% of them seen only once. This specimen was CD4+ T cells from blood, taken at the approximately 15-month timepoint. The receptors shown here come from a human patient who received a liver transplant. Among the T cells, some may be from the graft donor. Both conserved end residues are part of each CDR3. A D gene is named only where the DNA matches it firmly. Clone size is shown for a subset of rows, as once, few, many or a class of expanded clone.

once,TRBV5-1,TRBJ1-2,TRBD1,TGCGCCAGCAGCGGGGGACAGGGGGACGACTACTATGGCTACACCTTC,CASSGGQGDDYYGYTF
NA,TRBV29-1,TRBJ2-2,NA,TGCAGCGTTGCCGGGGCCGCCGGGGAGCTGTTTTTT,CSVAGAAGELFF
few,TRBV11-2,TRBJ1-1,NA,TGTGCCAGCAGCCCCTCGGTGAGGGAATACACTGAAGCTTTCTTT,CASSPSVREYTEAFF
NA,TRBV28,TRBJ1-2,TRBD1,TGTGCCAGCAGTCAACGAGAATTTAAAAAGGGGGCCGTATATGGCTACACCTTC,CASSQREFKKGAVYGYTF
NA,TRBV29-1,TRBJ2-7,NA,TGCAGCGTGACGGACGGTCTATACGAGCAGTACTTC,CSVTDGLYEQYF
NA,TRBV19,TRBJ1-5,NA,TGTGCCAGTAGTATAGCGTCAGGGTATAGCAATCAGCCCCAGCATTTT,CASSIASGYSNQPQHF
NA,TRBV5-1,TRBJ1-4,TRBD1,TGCGCCAGCAGCAAATACGGACAGGGCGTCGTTGGGGCTAATGAAAAACTGTTTTTT,CASSKYGQGVVGANEKLFF
NA,TRBV28,TRBJ1-5,TRBD1,TGTGCCAGCAGTTTATATCTGGGACAGGGTCAGCCCCAGCATTTT,CASSLYLGQGQPQHF
NA,TRBV29-1,TRBJ1-4,NA,TGCAGCGTTGAGACCCGATCCTTGGGGGAACTGTTTTTT,CSVETRSLGELFF
NA,TRBV6-1,TRBJ1-1,NA,TGTGCCAGCAGTCTCGGGGGTCCGACTGAAGCTTTCTTT,CASSLGGPTEAFF
few,TRBV9,TRBJ2-1,TRBD1,TGTGCCAGCAGCGGGGACCCGGGAACAGGGGCACCCTTCTTC,CASSGDPGTGAPFF
NA,TRBV4-2,TRBJ2-7,TRBD2,TGTGCCAGCAGCCAAGATGGGACTAGCCCAACCTACGAGCAGTACTTC,CASSQDGTSPTYEQYF
NA,TRBV7-2,TRBJ1-2,TRBD1,TGTGCCAGCAGCAGAAGGGACAGGGACGGCTACACCTTC,CASSRRDRDGYTF
few,TRBV4-3,TRBJ2-1,TRBD2,TGCGCCAGCAGCCGACTAGCGGGAGTGGGCAATGAGCAGTTCTTC,CASSRLAGVGNEQFF
NA,TRBV10-3,TRBJ2-1,TRBD1,TGTGCCATCAGGGGGGACAGCTCTTACAATGAGCAGTTCTTC,CAIRGDSSYNEQFF
NA,TRBV6-1,TRBJ1-6,TRBD1,TGTGCCAGCAGGGGGGACAGCCCAAATTCACCCCTCCACTTT,CASRGDSPNSPLHF
few,TRBV6-5,TRBJ2-1,TRBD2,TGTGCCAGCAGTTCGAAGACTAGCGGGGTAAATGAGCAGTTCTTC,CASSSKTSGVNEQFF
once,TRBV13,TRBJ2-2,TRBD1,TGTGCCAGCAGTCCCCCTTCCGGGACAGCGAACACCGGGGAGCTGTTTTTT,CASSPPSGTANTGELFF
few,TRBV25-1,TRBJ2-3,TRBD1,TGTGCCAGCAGTGATTTTTCGACAGGGGGCGCAGATACGCAGTATTTT,CASSDFSTGGADTQYF
NA,TRBV27,TRBJ2-3,TRBD2,TGTGCCAGCAGAGCGGGAGGGCCGCAAGATACGCAGTATTTT,CASRAGGPQDTQYF
NA,TRBV7-2,TRBJ2-5,NA,TGTGCCAGCAGCTTAGAGGTCCGATTTGAGACCCAGTACTTC,CASSLEVRFETQYF
NA,TRBV7-2,TRBJ2-2,TRBD2,TGTGCCAGCAGCTTGGCGGGAGTCCCCGGGGAGCTGTTTTTT,CASSLAGVPGELFF
NA,TRBV5-1,TRBJ1-2,NA,TGCGCCAGCAGCCTTGAAGGACTTGTGAGAGGCTACACCTTC,CASSLEGLVRGYTF
NA,TRBV2,TRBJ2-3,TRBD2,TGTGCCAGCAGTGAGGGACTAGCGGGAGGGCCGGTGGGTACAGATACGCAGTATTTT,CASSEGLAGGPVGTDTQYF
NA,TRBV5-6,TRBJ2-5,NA,TGTGCCAGCCGTACTACCCCTGGGGAGACCCAGTACTTC,CASRTTPGETQYF
NA,TRBV6-5,TRBJ2-7,NA,TGTGCCAGCAGTTACGACAGCTACGAGCAGTACTTC,CASSYDSYEQYF
NA,TRBV11-3,TRBJ2-1,NA,TGTGCCAGCAGCGGATACGGACTCAATGAGCAGTTCTTC,CASSGYGLNEQFF
NA,TRBV19,TRBJ2-5,NA,TGTGCCAGTAGTATCTCGGTAAGGGAGACCCAGTACTTC,CASSISVRETQYF
once,TRBV6-1,TRBJ1-1,NA,TGTGCCAGCAGTCGGACGGGCCCGAACACTGAAGCTTTCTTT,CASSRTGPNTEAFF
NA,TRBV28,TRBJ2-1,TRBD2,TGTGCCAGCAGCTTAGCGGGGGGGAACAATGAGCAGTTCTTC,CASSLAGGNNEQFF